These T cell receptor beta chains were read from a single sample in a study of PD-1 blockade in classical Hodgkin lymphoma. Clones were read by immunoSEQ multiplex PCR, and TCRdb kept only the in-frame ones, dropping some. The sample yields 7,000 or so clones, roughly three quarters seen once. Material: peripheral blood mononuclear cells (PBMCs), obtained before the fourth cycle of nivolumab. The origin of the receptors is a human donor with classical Hodgkin lymphoma. The CDR3 runs from the conserved cysteine through the conserved F or W. The order of the fields is V gene, clone size, J gene, CDR3 protein. Clone sizes are given selectively: once, few, many, or a class where the clone is expanded.

v_gene: TRBV19; abundance: .; j_gene: TRBJ1-4; CDR3aa: CASSSQGGNEKLFF
v_gene: TRBV10-1; abundance: few; j_gene: TRBJ2-7; CDR3aa: CASSESKRVSYEQYF
v_gene: TRBV7-2; abundance: .; j_gene: TRBJ2-3; CDR3aa: CASSLPSGEGSTDTQYF
v_gene: TRBV7-2; abundance: .; j_gene: TRBJ2-1; CDR3aa: CASSPPTSAYNEQFF
v_gene: TRBV5-3; abundance: .; j_gene: TRBJ1-5; CDR3aa: CARSFSSREPQHF
v_gene: TRBV7-2; abundance: few; j_gene: TRBJ1-4; CDR3aa: CASSVTATNEKLFF
v_gene: TRBV19; abundance: .; j_gene: TRBJ1-5; CDR3aa: CASTPWGFQPQHF
v_gene: TRBV4-3; abundance: .; j_gene: TRBJ2-3; CDR3aa: CASSQGDRGTDTQYF
v_gene: TRBV2; abundance: .; j_gene: .; CDR3aa: CASSASGYAYEQYF
v_gene: TRBV25-1; abundance: .; j_gene: TRBJ1-5; CDR3aa: CASSEGGTTNQPQHF
v_gene: TRBV27; abundance: .; j_gene: TRBJ1-1; CDR3aa: CASQRTVNTEAFF
v_gene: TRBV7-2; abundance: .; j_gene: TRBJ2-7; CDR3aa: CASSLDAGASYEQYF
v_gene: TRBV5-4; abundance: .; j_gene: TRBJ2-6; CDR3aa: CASRTRGGASSGANVLTF
v_gene: TRBV5-4; abundance: .; j_gene: TRBJ2-1; CDR3aa: CASSLDRGPHNEQFF
v_gene: TRBV7-2; abundance: .; j_gene: TRBJ1-2; CDR3aa: CASSPWGQNYGYTF
v_gene: TRBV11-2; abundance: few; j_gene: TRBJ2-7; CDR3aa: CASSSLDAEQYF
v_gene: TRBV9; abundance: .; j_gene: TRBJ1-6; CDR3aa: CASSREAGNYNSPLHF
v_gene: TRBV29-1; abundance: .; j_gene: TRBJ2-7; CDR3aa: CSAQWKGTYEQYF
v_gene: TRBV21-1; abundance: .; j_gene: TRBJ2-3; CDR3aa: CASSPQGESTDTQYF
v_gene: TRBV27; abundance: .; j_gene: TRBJ1-3; CDR3aa: CASSYGGGPGNTIYF
v_gene: TRBV7-9; abundance: .; j_gene: TRBJ2-1; CDR3aa: CASSRTSLRNEQFF
v_gene: TRBV5-1; abundance: few; j_gene: TRBJ1-1; CDR3aa: CASSWGLDTEAFF
v_gene: TRBV28; abundance: .; j_gene: TRBJ1-1; CDR3aa: CASSSPSGVGTEAFF
v_gene: TRBV7-2; abundance: .; j_gene: TRBJ1-6; CDR3aa: CASSLMAGNSPLHF
v_gene: TRBV5-6; abundance: once; j_gene: TRBJ2-4; CDR3aa: CASSFIGPSKNIQYF
v_gene: TRBV27; abundance: .; j_gene: TRBJ2-3; CDR3aa: CATHPGRADTQYF
v_gene: TRBV21-1; abundance: .; j_gene: TRBJ2-7; CDR3aa: CASRRNYEQYF
v_gene: TRBV7-2; abundance: .; j_gene: TRBJ1-2; CDR3aa: CASSGRDTGLSGYTF
v_gene: TRBV6-6; abundance: few; j_gene: TRBJ2-3; CDR3aa: CASTPAGLQGTDTQYF
v_gene: TRBV10-3; abundance: .; j_gene: TRBJ1-1; CDR3aa: CAISEGGGGNTEAFF
v_gene: TRBV27; abundance: .; j_gene: TRBJ2-1; CDR3aa: CASSGPPGYNEQFF
v_gene: TRBV5-4; abundance: .; j_gene: TRBJ1-2; CDR3aa: CASSQVISGPDNGYTF
v_gene: TRBV15; abundance: .; j_gene: TRBJ1-5; CDR3aa: CATSRSAGGNQPQHF
v_gene: TRBV29-1; abundance: .; j_gene: TRBJ2-3; CDR3aa: CSVEPHRYLASTDTQYF
v_gene: TRBV7-8; abundance: few; j_gene: TRBJ2-2; CDR3aa: CASSYTGHTGELFF
v_gene: TRBV7-2; abundance: .; j_gene: TRBJ1-5; CDR3aa: CASSLVVGYSNQPQHF
v_gene: TRBV28; abundance: .; j_gene: TRBJ2-7; CDR3aa: CASKGQGVSYEQYF
v_gene: TRBV6-6; abundance: once; j_gene: TRBJ1-2; CDR3aa: CASSPGRSYGYTF
v_gene: TRBV5-1; abundance: .; j_gene: TRBJ1-5; CDR3aa: CASSLEGRNQPQHF
v_gene: TRBV28; abundance: .; j_gene: TRBJ1-5; CDR3aa: CASSPPRGPQHF
v_gene: TRBV4-2; abundance: once; j_gene: TRBJ2-6; CDR3aa: CASSLSGLAISSGANVLTF
v_gene: TRBV28; abundance: .; j_gene: TRBJ2-7; CDR3aa: CASSLLLAGGRYEQYF
v_gene: TRBV5-1; abundance: .; j_gene: TRBJ2-7; CDR3aa: CASSLEGLAFYYEQYF
v_gene: TRBV9; abundance: .; j_gene: TRBJ2-7; CDR3aa: CASSVASGVYEQYF
v_gene: TRBV18; abundance: .; j_gene: TRBJ2-3; CDR3aa: CASSPRISDTQYF
v_gene: TRBV28; abundance: .; j_gene: TRBJ2-1; CDR3aa: CASSSASSGRMDEQFF
v_gene: TRBV25-1; abundance: .; j_gene: TRBJ2-5; CDR3aa: CASSELNSQETQYF
v_gene: TRBV7-2; abundance: .; j_gene: TRBJ2-3; CDR3aa: CASSLGVAGAEADTQYF
v_gene: TRBV15; abundance: .; j_gene: TRBJ2-5; CDR3aa: CATSVAQETQYF
v_gene: TRBV27; abundance: .; j_gene: TRBJ2-3; CDR3aa: CASSFHTSGRAADTQYF
v_gene: TRBV5-1; abundance: .; j_gene: TRBJ2-5; CDR3aa: CASSLALDYVETQYF
v_gene: TRBV4-3; abundance: .; j_gene: TRBJ2-3; CDR3aa: CASSQGSGRTDTQYF
v_gene: TRBV7-9; abundance: .; j_gene: TRBJ1-1; CDR3aa: CASSAGFTEAFF
v_gene: TRBV5-5; abundance: .; j_gene: TRBJ1-5; CDR3aa: CASSLGVGSNQPQHF